Listed below are T cell receptor beta chains from one sample, sequenced in a study of shared clonotypes between healthy human individuals. Clones were read by immunoSEQ multiplex PCR, and TCRdb kept only the in-frame ones, dropping some. The table lists hundreds of thousands of clones, 75% to 80% of them singletons. Sequenced sample: PBMCs. The origin of the receptors is a middle-aged woman in good health. Some clones in this sample may be carry-over from other donors' samples. The CDR3 runs from the conserved cysteine through the conserved F or W. D genes are given only for firm matches. Size is omitted from some rows. Given values are once, few, many or a class for expanded clones.

v_gene	d_gene	j_gene	abundance	CDR3nt	CDR3aa
TRBV11-1	NA	TRBJ2-5	NA	TGTGCCAGCAGCCCCGGAAGGGGGAAAGGGACCCAGTACTTC	CASSPGRGKGTQYF
TRBV6-6	NA	TRBJ2-7	NA	TGTGCCAGCAGCAGGGACACCTCCTACGAGCAGTACTTC	CASSRDTSYEQYF
TRBV5-1	TRBD2	TRBJ2-3	NA	TGCGCCAGCAGCCGGGGGGTAGCGGAAAGCACAGATACGCAGTATTTT	CASSRGVAESTDTQYF
TRBV9	NA	TRBJ2-7	few	TGTGCCAGCAGCTCCCAGGGACTCCCAACCTACGAGCAGTACTTC	CASSSQGLPTYEQYF
TRBV28	TRBD2	TRBJ2-2	NA	TGTGCCATCCAAGCGGGAGGGAACACCGGGGAGCTGTTTTTT	CAIQAGGNTGELFF
TRBV30	TRBD1	TRBJ2-5	NA	TGTGCCTGGACCGGGACAGGACGAGGGACCCAGTACTTC	CAWTGTGRGTQYF
TRBV28	NA	TRBJ2-3	NA	TGTGCCAGCAGACCTACCGCCTCAGATACGCAGTATTTT	CASRPTASDTQYF
TRBV2	NA	TRBJ2-2	NA	TGTGCCACCAGGGTCGAAGGGAGCACCGGGGAGCTGTTTTTT	CATRVEGSTGELFF
TRBV19	NA	TRBJ2-7	NA	TGTGCCAGTAGTATCGGCAGGGTTGACGAGCAGTACTTC	CASSIGRVDEQYF
TRBV5-1	TRBD2	TRBJ2-5	NA	TGCGCCAGCAGCACGGCCGGGACTAGTCTTAGAGAGACCCAGTACTTC	CASSTAGTSLRETQYF
TRBV10-2	NA	TRBJ1-1	NA	TGCGCCAGCTCGACACCCAACACTGAAGCTTTCTTT	CASSTPNTEAFF
TRBV18	TRBD2	TRBJ2-6	NA	TGTGCCAGCTCACCACCGGGCACTAGCGGGAGGTCCCATGGATCTGGGGCCAACGTCCTGACTTTC	CASSPPGTSGRSHGSGANVLTF
TRBV10-2	NA	TRBJ2-1	NA	TGCGCCAGCAGTGAGTATGCTAGATCCTACAATGAGCAGTTCTTC	CASSEYARSYNEQFF
TRBV5-4	NA	TRBJ2-7	once	TGTGCCAGTCAAGGGCGTTACGAGCAGTACTTC	CASQGRYEQYF
TRBV19	NA	TRBJ1-3	NA	TGTGCCAGTAGTATGGGCTTTCAGCCTGGAAACACCATATATTTT	CASSMGFQPGNTIYF
TRBV7-9	NA	TRBJ2-1	NA	TGTGCCAGCAGTCTTAATAATGAGCAGTTCTTC	CASSLNNEQFF
TRBV11-2	NA	TRBJ2-7	NA	TGTGCCAGCAGCCTACAGGGTAGTTACGAGCAGTACTTC	CASSLQGSYEQYF
TRBV10-1	NA	TRBJ2-7	NA	TGCGCCAGCAGTGAGGGGTCGGGACCCTCCTACGAGCAGTACTTC	CASSEGSGPSYEQYF
TRBV7-2	NA	TRBJ2-5	NA	TGTGCCAGCAGCCAAGAACTGCAAGAGACCCAGTACTTC	CASSQELQETQYF
TRBV7-8	TRBD1	TRBJ2-5	few	TGTGCCAGCAGCTTAGCTGCAGGGGGCGCGGGGGAGACCCAGTACTTC	CASSLAAGGAGETQYF
TRBV28	TRBD2	TRBJ2-5	NA	TGTGCCAGCAGCCAACCCCGGGGGGGGCAAGAGACCCAGTACTTC	CASSQPRGGQETQYF
TRBV18	NA	TRBJ2-6	NA	TGTGCCAGCGGTCAGGGGGCCAACGTCCTGACTTTC	CASGQGANVLTF
TRBV5-1	NA	TRBJ2-3	NA	TGCGCCAGCAGCTTGGGGCAGGGCTCAGATACGCAGTATTTT	CASSLGQGSDTQYF
TRBV2	TRBD2	TRBJ2-1	NA	TGTGCCAGCAGCCTAGCGGTTGGTGAGCAGTTCTTC	CASSLAVGEQFF
TRBV10-3	TRBD1	TRBJ1-1	NA	TGTGCCATCAGTTCCGGGACAGCCAACACTGAAGCTTTCTTT	CAISSGTANTEAFF
TRBV10-3	TRBD2	TRBJ2-7	NA	TGTGCCATCAGTGGACTAGCGGGAGGGGGATCCTACGAGCAGTACTTC	CAISGLAGGGSYEQYF
TRBV2	NA	TRBJ2-5	NA	TGTGCCAGCAAAAATGACAGGCCCCAAGAGACCCAGTACTTC	CASKNDRPQETQYF
TRBV5-1	NA	TRBJ1-4	NA	TGCGCCAGCAGCCCCAGTATGACGGATGAAAAACTGTTTTTT	CASSPSMTDEKLFF
TRBV4-1	TRBD1	TRBJ2-3	NA	TGCGCCAGCAGCCAACACGGGACAGGGGGCACAGATACGCAGTATTTT	CASSQHGTGGTDTQYF
TRBV29-1	NA	TRBJ2-7	NA	TGCAGCCCCCCCGAGGGGCGGATTAGCGGACCCTACGAGCAGTACTTC	CSPPEGRISGPYEQYF
TRBV4-1	NA	TRBJ1-2	NA	TGCGCCAGCAGCCAAACAGGGTACGGCTACACCTTC	CASSQTGYGYTF
TRBV5-4	NA	TRBJ2-4	once	TGTGCCAGCAGCTTCGAGGGAGGCTCCCCTCAAAACATTCAGTACTTC	CASSFEGGSPQNIQYF
TRBV29-1	NA	TRBJ2-7	NA	TGCAGCGTTGAAGTAGGAACCTTATTGGGAGAGCAGTACTTC	CSVEVGTLLGEQYF
TRBV6-5	TRBD2	TRBJ2-2	NA	TGTGCCAGCAGTTACCTTGTGGGAGGGCGCGGCGGGGAGCTGTTTTTT	CASSYLVGGRGGELFF
TRBV29-1	TRBD1	TRBJ2-1	few	TGCAGCGTTGTCGTACGAGGACAGGGGGTTGGTAATGAGCAGTTCTTC	CSVVVRGQGVGNEQFF
TRBV21-1	NA	TRBJ2-7	NA	TGTGCCACCCCCTGGGGGGGGGTTGAAGAGCAGTACTTC	CATPWGGVEEQYF
TRBV5-1	NA	TRBJ2-7	few	TGCGCCAGCAGCTTGGGGGTGGCAGGGGCCTACGAGCAGTACTTC	CASSLGVAGAYEQYF
TRBV4-3	NA	TRBJ1-5	NA	TGCGCCAGCAGCCAAGACGGCCCCCCCAATCAGCCCCAGCATTTT	CASSQDGPPNQPQHF
TRBV14	TRBD2	TRBJ2-7	NA	TGTGCCAGCAGCCAAGGGACTAGCAGCGCCTACGAGCAGTACTTC	CASSQGTSSAYEQYF
TRBV10-3	NA	TRBJ2-3	many	TGTGCCATCGGTACACGTACGCAGTATTTT	CAIGTRTQYF
TRBV5-1	NA	TRBJ1-1	NA	TGCGCCAGCAGCTTAGGGACCCGGAACACTGAAGCTTTCTTT	CASSLGTRNTEAFF
TRBV18	NA	TRBJ1-1	NA	TGTGCCAGCTCACCGGGAGCCGGGCACACTGAAGCTTTCTTT	CASSPGAGHTEAFF
TRBV5-1	NA	TRBJ1-4	NA	TGCGCCAGCCACCAGGGTAACTATGAAAAACTGTTTTTT	CASHQGNYEKLFF
TRBV7-8	NA	TRBJ2-1	NA	TGTGCCAGCAGGCAGGAACCCACGGCCTACAATGAGCAGTTCTTC	CASRQEPTAYNEQFF
TRBV30	TRBD1	TRBJ1-1	NA	TGTGCCTGGAGTGGGACCGTCAGGGGGAACGAAGCTTTCTTT	CAWSGTVRGNEAFF